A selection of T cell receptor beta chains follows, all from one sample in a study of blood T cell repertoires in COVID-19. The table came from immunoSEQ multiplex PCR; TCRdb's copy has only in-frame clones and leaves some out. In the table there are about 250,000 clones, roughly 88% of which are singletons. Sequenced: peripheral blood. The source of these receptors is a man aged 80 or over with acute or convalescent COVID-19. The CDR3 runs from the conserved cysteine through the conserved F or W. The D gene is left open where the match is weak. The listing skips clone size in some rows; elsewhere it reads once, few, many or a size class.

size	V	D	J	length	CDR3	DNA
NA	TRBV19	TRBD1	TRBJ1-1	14	CASTSRQGGLEAFF	TGTGCCAGTACCAGCCGGCAGGGGGGCCTTGAAGCTTTCTTT
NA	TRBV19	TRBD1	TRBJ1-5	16	CASARGTGNSNQPQHF	TGTGCCAGTGCGAGGGGGACAGGGAATAGCAATCAGCCCCAGCATTTT
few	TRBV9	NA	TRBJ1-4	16	CASSVDAGTTNEKLFF	TGTGCCAGCAGCGTAGATGCAGGGACAACTAATGAAAAACTGTTTTTT
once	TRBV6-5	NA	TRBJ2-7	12	CASRLLPYEQYF	TGTGCCAGCAGACTGTTACCCTACGAGCAGTACTTC
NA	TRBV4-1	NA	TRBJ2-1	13	CASSQEGGNEQFF	TGCGCCAGCAGCCAAGAAGGGGGCAATGAGCAGTTCTTC
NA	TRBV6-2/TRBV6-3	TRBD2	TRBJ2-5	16	CASSYSGRGVQETQYF	TGTGCCAGCAGTTACTCTGGCCGGGGGGTCCAAGAGACCCAGTACTTC
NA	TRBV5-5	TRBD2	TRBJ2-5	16	CASSAIAGGQQETQYF	TGTGCCAGCAGCGCGATAGCGGGGGGGCAACAAGAGACCCAGTACTTC
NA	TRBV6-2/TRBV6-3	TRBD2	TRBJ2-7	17	CASSYSSGGPLTYEQYF	TGTGCCAGCAGTTATTCTAGCGGGGGCCCACTTACCTACGAGCAGTACTTC
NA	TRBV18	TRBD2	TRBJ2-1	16	CASSLAGGPSYNEQFF	TGTGCCAGCTCGTTAGCGGGAGGGCCTTCCTACAATGAGCAGTTCTTC
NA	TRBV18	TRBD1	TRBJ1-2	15	CASSLAGTANYGYTF	TGTGCCAGCTCGCTAGCTGGGACAGCTAACTATGGCTACACCTTC
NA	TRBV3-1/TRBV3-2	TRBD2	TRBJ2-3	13	CASRRGVTDTQYF	TGTGCCAGCAGACGGGGGGTCACAGATACGCAGTATTTT
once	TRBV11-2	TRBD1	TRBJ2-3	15	CASSLLTGSTDTQYF	TGTGCCAGCAGCTTACTGACAGGGTCGACAGATACGCAGTATTTT
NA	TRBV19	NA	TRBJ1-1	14	CASSIMGTSLEAFF	TGTGCCAGTAGTATTATGGGGACATCGTTGGAGGCTTTCTTT
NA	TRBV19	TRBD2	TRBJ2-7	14	CASTGTSGPYEQYF	TGTGCCAGCACCGGGACTAGCGGACCCTACGAGCAGTACTTC
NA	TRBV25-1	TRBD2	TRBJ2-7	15	CASSHAAGGHYEQYF	TGTGCCAGCAGCCATGCCGCGGGGGGCCATTACGAGCAGTACTTC
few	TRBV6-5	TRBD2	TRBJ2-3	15	CASSPLSGGRDTQYF	TGTGCCAGCAGCCCCCTAAGCGGGGGTAGGGATACGCAGTATTTT
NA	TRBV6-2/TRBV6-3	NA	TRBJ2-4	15	CASSPSGASKNIQYF	TGTGCCAGCAGTCCCTCAGGGGCCTCCAAAAACATTCAGTACTTC
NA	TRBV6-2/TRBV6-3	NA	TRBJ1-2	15	CASSLRSGILYGYTF	TGTGCCAGCAGTCTCCGATCAGGGATACTCTATGGCTACACCTTC
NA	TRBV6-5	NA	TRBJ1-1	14	CASSYGGTYTEAFF	TGTGCCAGCAGTTACGGGGGGACCTACACTGAAGCTTTCTTT
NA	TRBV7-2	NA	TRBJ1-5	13	CASSPFGVQPQHF	TGTGCCAGCAGCCCTTTCGGGGTTCAGCCCCAGCATTTT
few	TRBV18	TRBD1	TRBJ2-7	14	CASSQGGQSYEQYF	TGTGCCAGCTCACAAGGGGGACAGTCCTACGAGCAGTACTTC
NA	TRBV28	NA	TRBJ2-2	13	CASSRLNTGELFF	TGTGCCAGCAGCCGTCTCAACACCGGGGAGCTGTTTTTT
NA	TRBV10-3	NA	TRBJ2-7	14	CAISRGDNGGEQYF	TGTGCCATCAGCCGGGGGGACAACGGTGGAGAGCAGTACTTC
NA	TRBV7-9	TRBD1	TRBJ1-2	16	CASSLAYPQGAGGYTF	TGTGCCAGCAGCTTAGCCTACCCCCAGGGGGCTGGTGGCTACACCTTC
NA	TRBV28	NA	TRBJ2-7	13	CASSLSSPYEQYF	TGTGCCAGCAGTTTATCATCCCCCTACGAGCAGTACTTC
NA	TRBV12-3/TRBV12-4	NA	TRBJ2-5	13	CASSLQIQETQYF	TGTGCCAGCAGTTTACAGATACAAGAGACCCAGTACTTC
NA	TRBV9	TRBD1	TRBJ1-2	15	CASSVGQGEWYGYTF	TGTGCCAGCAGCGTAGGCCAGGGGGAATGGTATGGCTACACCTTC
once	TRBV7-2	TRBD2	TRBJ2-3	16	CASSLVLAGESDTQYF	TGTGCCAGCAGCTTAGTCCTAGCGGGAGAATCAGATACGCAGTATTTT
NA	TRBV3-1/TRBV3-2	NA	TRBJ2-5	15	CASSQGTAGMVTQYF	TGTGCCAGCAGCCAAGGGACAGCCGGTATGGTGACCCAGTACTTC
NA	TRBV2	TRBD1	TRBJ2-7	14	CASSLDRDTYEQYF	TGTGCCAGCAGCCTTGACAGGGATACCTACGAGCAGTACTTC
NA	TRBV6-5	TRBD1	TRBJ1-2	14	CASSYSVTGGDYTF	TGTGCCAGCAGTTACTCCGTGACAGGGGGCGACTACACCTTC
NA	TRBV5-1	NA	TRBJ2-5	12	CASSLARETQYF	TGCGCCAGCAGCTTGGCCAGGGAGACCCAGTACTTC
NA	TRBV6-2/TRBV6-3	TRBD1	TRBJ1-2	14	CASSYRRDSYGYTF	TGTGCCAGCAGTTACAGGAGGGACAGCTATGGCTACACCTTC
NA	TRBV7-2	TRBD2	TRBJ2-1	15	CASSSGGNSYNEQFF	TGTGCCAGCAGTTCGGGGGGTAACTCCTACAATGAGCAGTTCTTC
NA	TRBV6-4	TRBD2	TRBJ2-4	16	CASRPGTSGSKNIQYF	TGTGCCAGCAGACCTGGGACTAGCGGTAGCAAAAACATTCAGTACTTC
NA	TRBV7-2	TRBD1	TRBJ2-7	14	CASSLGDRPYEQYF	TGTGCCAGCAGCTTAGGGGACAGACCCTACGAGCAGTACTTC
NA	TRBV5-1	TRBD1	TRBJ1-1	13	CASRQGGNTEAFF	TGCGCCAGCCGACAGGGCGGGAACACTGAAGCTTTCTTT
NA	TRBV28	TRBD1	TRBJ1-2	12	CASRTGVYGYTF	TGTGCCAGCCGGACAGGGGTCTATGGCTACACCTTC
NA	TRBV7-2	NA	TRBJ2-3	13	CASNYFVTDTQYF	TGTGCCAGCAATTACTTTGTCACAGATACGCAGTATTTT
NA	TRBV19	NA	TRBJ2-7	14	CASSIGAGPYEQYF	TGTGCCAGTAGTATAGGGGCAGGGCCCTACGAGCAGTACTTC
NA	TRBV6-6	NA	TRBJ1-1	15	CASTDKLQRNTEAFF	TGTGCCAGCACCGACAAGCTTCAGAGGAACACTGAAGCTTTCTTT
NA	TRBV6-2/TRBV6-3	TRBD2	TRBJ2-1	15	CASSAPSGGKDEQFF	TGTGCCAGCAGTGCCCCTAGCGGGGGAAAGGATGAGCAGTTCTTC
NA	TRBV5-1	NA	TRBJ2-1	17	CASSFLGGDSSYNEQFF	TGCGCCAGCAGCTTCCTTGGCGGGGATAGCTCCTACAATGAGCAGTTCTTC
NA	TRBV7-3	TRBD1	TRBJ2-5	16	CASSLIGGQGQETQYF	TGTGCCAGCAGCTTAATTGGCGGACAGGGGCAAGAGACCCAGTACTTC
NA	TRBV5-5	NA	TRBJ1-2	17	CASSLTRFEQGDYGYTF	TGTGCCAGCAGCTTGACCAGGTTTGAACAGGGTGACTATGGCTACACCTTC
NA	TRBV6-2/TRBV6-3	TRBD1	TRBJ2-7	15	CASSYTTGGSYEQYF	TGTGCCAGCAGTTACACGACAGGGGGAAGCTACGAGCAGTACTTC
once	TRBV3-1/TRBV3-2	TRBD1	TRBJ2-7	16	CASSQDRGQGRNEQYF	TGTGCCAGCAGCCAAGATCGAGGACAGGGTCGGAACGAGCAGTACTTC
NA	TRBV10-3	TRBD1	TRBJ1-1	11	CAISGQGEAFF	TGTGCCATCAGCGGACAGGGGGAAGCTTTCTTT
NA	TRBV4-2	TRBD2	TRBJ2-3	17	CASSRLGAGGLTDTQYF	TGTGCCAGCAGCCGTCTGGGAGCGGGGGGGCTTACAGATACGCAGTATTTT
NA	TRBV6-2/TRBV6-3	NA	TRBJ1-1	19	CASSLGGARIINRNTEAFF	TGTGCCAGCAGCTTAGGAGGGGCGCGTATTATAAATAGAAACACTGAAGCTTTCTTT
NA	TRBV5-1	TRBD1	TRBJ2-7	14	CASSLRQGVDEQYF	TGCGCCAGCAGCCTAAGACAGGGAGTCGACGAGCAGTACTTC